The 13 T cell receptor beta chains below all came from one sample that was sequenced in a study of shared clonotypes between healthy human individuals. CD45RO negativity and positive selection for CCR7 defined naive CD8 cells, a population that excluded terminally differentiated effector memory CD45RA+ cells. Profiling relied on immunoSEQ multiplex PCR, and the TCRdb table lists in-frame clones only, not all of them. The sample shows around 2.1 million clones, 90% to 95% of them seen only once. The sample comprised naive CD8+ T cells from PBMCs. Receptor source: a man aged 18-30 years in good health. Some clones in this sample may be carry-over from other donors' samples.

The chain uses TRBV27 and TRBJ2-7, with TRBD1 identical over 8 bases. Trimming cost V 0 bases and J 4 bases; bases outside gene matches: 5. The CDR3 has 15 residues. The germline V gene encodes CDR1 MNHEY and CDR2 SMNVEV (reference sequence). CDR3 nucleotides: TGTGCCAGCAGTTTATCAGGACAGGGTGGGTACGAGCAGTACTTC. As protein: CASSLSGQGGYEQYF.

DNA for the CDR3: TGTGCCAGCAGGTTCGGGACTTCGAACACCGGGGAGCTGTTTTTT. Protein sequence: CASRFGTSNTGELFF. The chain carries TRBV28 and TRBJ2-2; D is possibly TRBD2 (6 bases). The CDR3 totals 15 residues. V lost 6 bases, J lost 0 bases, and 11 bases lay in between. Germline V CDR1 and CDR2: MDHEN, SYDVKM.

This rearrangement joins TRBV28 to TRBJ2-7; D assignment may be TRBD1 or TRBD2 (5 bases each). Germline V lookup: CDR1 MDHEN, CDR2 SYDVKM. The germline V and J ends were trimmed by 4 bases and 2 bases, with 30 bases remaining between them. This CDR3 is 20 amino acids long. CDR3 bases: TGTGCCAGCAGTTCCTCCGACAGCTCGGGTCCGGGGATACGTCCCTACGAGCAGTACTTC. Its protein is CASSSSDSSGPGIRPYEQYF. Using reference TRBV28 and TRBJ2-7 for the parts outside the CDR3, the full variable domain is DVKVTQSSRYLVKRTGEKVFLECVQDMDHENMFWYRQDPGLGLRLIYFSYDVKMKEKGDIPEGYSVSREKKERFSLILESASTNQTSMYLCASSSSDSSGPGIRPYEQYFGPGTRLTVT.

The chain couples TRBV4-2 to TRBJ2-7, with TRBD1 as a possible D gene (6 bases). Germline V gene lookup returns CDR1 LGHNA and CDR2 YNFKEQ. Trimming shortened V by 0 bases and J by 7 bases, and 19 bases separated the two germline ends. The CDR3 is made up of 16 amino acids. The CDR3 coding sequence is TGTGCCAGCAGCCAAGATTCCAGGGGCGAATCTTATGAGCAGTACTTC. Its protein product is CASSQDSRGESYEQYF.

J is TRBJ2-5 and V is TRBV7-9, with TRBD1 matching over 8 bases. Germline V lookup: CDR1 SEHNR, CDR2 FQNEAQ (reference sequence). The CDR3 loop spans 17 amino acids. Germline trimming cut 1 base from V and 5 bases from J; bases unmatched to any gene: 12. The CDR3 spells CASSLDRSRGHQETQYF. The CDR3 DNA reads TGTGCCAGCAGCTTAGATCGTAGCAGGGGGCATCAGGAGACCCAGTACTTC.

The V and J genes are TRBV9 and TRBJ2-5, with 7 bases lining up with TRBD2. Germline assignment: CDR1 SGDLS and CDR2 YYNGEE. Trimming removed 0 bases from V and 4 bases from J; junction bases left unmatched: 6. The CDR3 loop spans 15 amino acids. CDR3: CASSVGRQRGETQYF. CDR3 coding DNA: TGTGCCAGCAGCGTAGGGCGCCAGCGGGGAGAGACCCAGTACTTC.

This clone occurred once. This sample also contains other DNA sequences that code for the same CDR3. The chain recombines TRBV9 with TRBJ2-3, with 8 nucleotides matching TRBD2. Germline CDR1 is SGDLS and CDR2 is YYNGEE. CDR3 length: 15 amino acids. V gave up 0 bases and J gave up 3 bases; unmatched junction bases: 3. The CDR3 nucleotides read TGTGCCAGCAGCGTAGCGGGAGGGTGGACAGATACGCAGTATTTT. As protein: CASSVAGGWTDTQYF.

This clone was picked up a small number of times. J is TRBJ1-2 and V is TRBV27; 9 bases align to TRBD1. Germline trimming cut 1 base from V and 1 base from J; bases unmatched to any gene: 1. This CDR3 comprises 15 residues. CDR1 and CDR2 (germline): MNHEY, SMNVEV (reference sequence). This CDR3 is CASSLLGQGNYGYTF. CDR3 DNA: TGTGCCAGCAGTTTATTGGGACAGGGTAACTATGGCTACACCTTC.

This sequence joins TRBV2 and TRBJ2-3; D is uncertain. This CDR3 region has 15 residues. The V gene lost 2 bases and the J gene lost 4 bases, with 13 bases spanning the gap. Germline loops: CDR1 SNHLY, CDR2 FYNNEI. The CDR3 here is CASSERSSLPDTQYF. In nucleotides, the CDR3 is TGTGCCAGCAGTGAACGGTCGAGCCTCCCAGATACGCAGTATTTT.

The chain links TRBV28 to TRBJ2-7; TRBD1 is a possible D gene (6 bases). Germline-derived CDR1 and CDR2 are MDHEN and SYDVKM. Trimming left V 4 bases short and J 4 bases short, with 14 bases between. The CDR3 totals 14 residues. The CDR3 here is CASSSRDKDYEQYF. CDR3 in DNA: TGTGCCAGCAGTTCCCGGGACAAAGATTACGAGCAGTACTTC.

The chain is built from TRBV11-1 and TRBJ1-1; no clear D. The ends were cut back, 0 bases at V and 4 bases at J, with 6 bases in the middle. The CDR3 consists of 13 residues. The germline V gene has CDR1 SGHAT and CDR2 FQDESV (reference sequence). Here the CDR3 reads CASSLARGTEAFF. The CDR3 DNA reads as TGTGCCAGCAGCTTAGCCCGGGGCACTGAAGCTTTCTTT.

This rearrangement joins TRBV18 to TRBJ2-1; TRBD2 might be the D (6 bases). This CDR3 is built from 16 residues. Per germline, CDR1 KGHSH and CDR2 LQKENI. V shed 2 bases and J shed 8 bases, with 19 bases lying between them. CDR3 in amino acids: CASSPEAGRRVYEQFF. The CDR3 coding sequence is TGTGCCAGCTCACCAGAGGCTGGGAGGCGGGTTTATGAGCAGTTCTTC.

As regards this clone: A junction end diverges from the germline sequence, so it may reflect a read error. The V gene is TRBV5-8, the J gene TRBJ2-7; D is ambiguous. This CDR3 comprises 9 residues. Germline V gene sequence: CDR1 SGHTS, CDR2 YDEGEE. The CDR3 DNA reads as TGTGCCAGCAGCTTGGTCAATTCCTTC. Translated: CASSLVNSF. Filled out from reference TRBV5-8 and TRBJ2-7, the complete variable domain reads EAGVTQSPTHLIKTRGQQATLRCSPISGHTSVYWYQQALGLGLQFLLWYDEGEERNRGNFPPRFSGRQFPNYSSELNVNALELEDSALYLCASSLVNSFGPGTRLTVT.